The 30 T cell receptor beta chains below were found in one sample sequenced in a study of control samples from healthy donors and cancer patients. Using immunoSEQ multiplex PCR, the repertoire was profiled, and TCRdb retains in-frame clones only, with some absent. The sample lists 70,000 to 75,000 clones; 85% to 90% were seen once. The source material was PBMCs. The origin of the receptors is a man aged 60 to 75 with lung cancer.

The J gene is TRBJ1-6, the V gene TRBV5-4, with D unresolved. The germline V gene encodes CDR1 SGHNT and CDR2 YYREEE (reference sequence). V was cut by 4 bases and J by 6 bases, with 8 bases left in between. This CDR3 region has 13 residues. Here the CDR3 reads CASSLVLNSPLHF. In nucleotides, the CDR3 is TGTGCCAGCAGCCTAGTACTTAATTCACCCCTCCACTTT.

The chain carries TRBV18 and TRBJ2-2; D is perhaps TRBD1 or TRBD2 (5 bases each). Trimming removed 4 bases from V and 3 bases from J, with 9 bases in between. The CDR3 covers 14 residues. Germline assignment: CDR1 KGHSH and CDR2 LQKENI. CDR3 DNA sequence: TGTGCCAGCTCACGGGACGGATACACCGGGGAGCTGTTTTTT. Translating it yields CASSRDGYTGELFF.

This clone has ten or more counts. The rearrangement uses TRBV5-1 and TRBJ1-4; 8 bases are shared with TRBD1. This CDR3 has 15 residues. Germline V gene lookup returns CDR1 SGHRS and CDR2 YFSETQ. V shed 3 bases, J shed 8 bases, and the junction held 9 bases outside the gene matches. The CDR3 nucleotides are TGCGCCAGCAGCTCCGTCCCGGGACAGGTAGAAAAACTGTTTTTT. Residues: CASSSVPGQVEKLFF.

This chain's CDR3 is CASSGTSGAYNEQFF. Written as DNA, the CDR3 is TGTGCCAGCAGTGGGACTAGCGGGGCCTACAATGAGCAGTTCTTC. V usage is TRBV6-6 and J usage is TRBJ2-1, with TRBD2 matching over 13 bases. Germline loops: CDR1 MNHNY, CDR2 SVGAGI (reference sequence). The CDR3 covers 15 residues. The V segment lost 5 bases and the J segment 2 bases; nucleotides outside the gene matches: 0.

This chain uses TRBV9 with TRBJ2-7; 9 bases are shared with TRBD1. This CDR3 is built from 15 residues. CDR1 and CDR2 from the germline V gene are SGDLS and YYNGEE. The junction had 9 bases not matched to a gene; V was cut back by 3 bases and J by 5 bases. The CDR3 DNA sequence: TGTGCCAGCAGCGCCGGACAGGGGCTAGGGGACGAGCAGTACTTC. Translation gives CASSAGQGLGDEQYF.

The chain is built from TRBV10-1 and TRBJ1-6, with D possibly TRBD1 on 6 matching bases. The germline V and J ends were trimmed by 11 bases and 0 bases, with 11 bases remaining between them. Germline assignment: CDR1 WNHNN and CDR2 SYGVQD (reference sequence). This CDR3 comprises 14 residues. In nucleotides, the CDR3 is TGCGCCGGGGGGGGCGGCTCCTATAATTCACCCCTCCACTTT. This sequence encodes CAGGGGSYNSPLHF.

The rearrangement joins TRBV7-2 to TRBJ1-2, with TRBD1 identical over 7 bases. V shed 4 bases and J 4 bases; nucleotides not matched to a gene: 6. The CDR3 covers 14 residues. The V gene's germline CDR1 is SGHTA and CDR2 FQGNSA. CDR3 protein: CASSSAHRGYGYTF. Written as DNA, the CDR3 is TGTGCCAGCAGCTCCGCGCACAGGGGCTATGGCTACACCTTC.

The rearrangement joins TRBV7-3 to TRBJ2-3; TRBD2 is a possible D gene (5 bases). Looked up from germline, CDR1 is SGHTA and CDR2 is FQGTGA. The CDR3 loop spans 13 amino acids. V was pared by 5 bases and J by 4 bases, with 10 bases between. Here the CDR3 DNA reads TGTGCCAGCAGCACGGGAACCCCAGATACGCAGTATTTT. This encodes CASSTGTPDTQYF. Full variable domain (outside the CDR3, taken from reference TRBV7-3 and TRBJ2-3): GAGVSQTPSNKVTEKGKYVELRCDPISGHTALYWYRQSLGQGPEFLIYFQGTGAADDSGLPNDRFFAVRPEGSVSTLKIQRTERGDSAVYLCASSTGTPDTQYFGPGTRLTVL.

The V call is TRBV7-9, the J call TRBJ2-7; TRBD1 aligns across 9 bases. CDR1 and CDR2 (germline): SEHNR, FQNEAQ (reference sequence). There are 14 residues in the CDR3. V shed 3 bases, J shed 3 bases, and the junction held 3 bases outside the gene matches. This chain's CDR3 is CASSLGTGNYEQYV. The DNA of the CDR3 is TGTGCCAGCAGCTTGGGGACAGGGAACTACGAGCAGTACGTC.

In DNA, the CDR3 is TGTGCCAGCAGCTGGACAGGGGGAGCAGATACGCAGTATTTT. Translated, it gives CASSWTGGADTQYF. This chain connects TRBV5-4 to TRBJ2-3; 10 positions match TRBD1. This CDR3 spans 14 amino acids. V shed 3 bases, J shed 4 bases, and the junction held 2 bases outside the gene matches. The V gene's germline CDR1 is SGHNT and CDR2 YYREEE (reference sequence).

In this sample, this clone turned up once. The chain has TRBV5-6 and TRBJ1-5; TRBD1 is a possible D gene (6 bases). The ends were cut back, 2 bases at V and 2 bases at J, with 11 bases in the middle. CDR1 is SGHDT and CDR2 is YYEEEE in the germline V gene. The CDR3 sequence is 15 residues long. CDR3 region: CASSFDRTGNQPQHF. DNA of the CDR3: TGTGCCAGCAGCTTTGACAGGACGGGCAATCAGCCCCAGCATTTT.

This clone was detected a few times. As DNA, the CDR3 is TGCGCCAGCAGCTTTGGGACAGGGTCCATCACTGAAGCTTTCTTT. This codes for CASSFGTGSITEAFF. The chain links TRBV5-1 to TRBJ1-1; TRBD1 matches 9 bases. In germline, CDR1 is SGHRS, CDR2 YFSETQ. CDR3 length equals 15 residues. J gave up 4 bases and V 2 bases, and 6 bases lay outside the gene matches.

The sample holds one count of this clone. The V call is TRBV27, the J call TRBJ1-5; D is uncertain. Germline V gene lookup returns CDR1 MNHEY and CDR2 SMNVEV (reference sequence). Deletions cut 1 base from V and 2 bases from J, with 6 bases between. The CDR3 has 14 amino acids. CDR3 DNA sequence: TGTGCCAGCAGTTTATACTCAGGCAATCAGCCCCAGCATTTT. It translates to CASSLYSGNQPQHF.

The chain is built from TRBV2 and TRBJ2-3; perhaps TRBD2 as D (5 bases). The CDR3 length is 15 residues. Looked up from germline, CDR1 is SNHLY and CDR2 is FYNNEI. Trimming took 1 base from V and 3 from J, leaving 11 bases between them. DNA for the CDR3: TGTGCCAGCAGTGAAGGTAATAGCGAGACAGATACGCAGTATTTT. Amino acids: CASSEGNSETDTQYF.

This clone appeared once. V is TRBV14 and J is TRBJ2-7; 8 bases line up with TRBD1. V was clipped by 4 bases and J by 4 bases; unmatched bases: 3. In germline, CDR1 is SGHDN, CDR2 FVKESK. This CDR3 spans 13 amino acids. This chain's CDR3 is CASSRDRPYEQYF. DNA for the CDR3: TGTGCCAGCAGCCGGGACAGGCCTTACGAGCAGTACTTC.

This clone was seen once. This chain joins TRBV11-2 and TRBJ1-1; D gene ambiguous. Trimming shortened V by 5 bases and J by 1 base, and 8 bases separated the two germline ends. CDR3 length equals 13 residues. From germline, CDR1 is SGHAT and CDR2 FQNNGV. Here the CDR3 DNA reads TGTGCCAGCAGCCTTCGACAGAACACTGAAGCTTTCTTT. Its translation is CASSLRQNTEAFF.

Here the CDR3 DNA reads TGTGCCACCAGTGTGGGGTCTGGGACAGGAAGTGCGGATACGCAGTATTTT. It translates to CATSVGSGTGSADTQYF. The chain employs TRBV24-1 and TRBJ2-3; TRBD1 aligns across 8 bases. V trimming: 5 bases; J trimming: 6 bases; junction bases outside the gene matches: 15. This CDR3 is built from 17 residues. Germline assignment: CDR1 KGHDR and CDR2 SFDVKD.

The chain combines TRBV2 with TRBJ1-4; 8 bases are shared with TRBD1. The CDR3 is made up of 15 amino acids. V gave up 4 bases and J gave up 6 bases; unmatched junction bases: 7. Germline CDR1 is SNHLY and CDR2 is FYNNEI. The CDR3 nucleotides read TGTGCCAGCAGTGTTCAGGGACAGGCCCATGAAAAACTGTTTTTT. Its translation: CASSVQGQAHEKLFF.

CDR3 nucleotide sequence: TGTGCCAGCAGCTTAGACAGGGCGGGGTTGGAGACCCAGTACTTC. It translates to CASSLDRAGLETQYF. V usage is TRBV7-7 and J usage is TRBJ2-5; D is perhaps TRBD1 or TRBD2 (6 bases each). Trimming took off 1 base at V and 5 bases at J, with 14 bases between the two ends. The CDR3 has 15 amino acids. Germline V gives CDR1 SSHAT, CDR2 FNYEAQ (reference sequence).

This clone was recorded once. The chain recombines TRBV2 with TRBJ2-5; maybe TRBD2 (7 bases). Between the trimmed V and J ends, which lost 5 bases and 2 bases, there was a span of 15 bases. The CDR3 extends over 15 amino acids. Per germline, CDR1 SNHLY and CDR2 FYNNEI. The CDR3 region has the DNA TGTGCCAGCAGTTGGACGGGGGGCCTACAAGAGACCCAGTACTTC. This gives the protein CASSWTGGLQETQYF.

This chain joins TRBV25-1 and TRBJ1-4, with D unresolved. This CDR3 is 13 amino acids long. Trimming pared 3 bases from V and 4 bases from J, leaving 6 bases between. Germline V gene data show CDR1 as MGHDK and CDR2 as SYGVNS. CDR3 sequence reads: CASSEGFNEKLFF. In DNA form, the CDR3 reads TGTGCCAGCAGTGAGGGTTTTAATGAAAAACTGTTTTTT.

The table lists this clone with a count of one. The V call is TRBV12-3 or TRBV12-4, the J call TRBJ1-5, with D unclear. This CDR3 spans 12 amino acids. Deletions cut 3 bases from V and 7 bases from J, with 7 bases between. In DNA form, the CDR3 reads TGTGCCAGCAGTTTGTTAGAGCAGCCCCAGCATTTT. Protein product: CASSLLEQPQHF.

The chain recombines TRBV9 with TRBJ2-7; 10 bases are shared with TRBD2. Unmatched junction bases numbered 12, after V lost 5 bases and J lost 4 bases. This CDR3 contains 16 residues. Germline lookup yields CDR1 SGDLS and CDR2 YYNGEE. The CDR3: CASRAKRTSGPYEQYV. In nucleotides, the CDR3 is TGTGCCAGCAGAGCCAAAAGGACTAGCGGACCTTACGAGCAGTACGTC.

In this sample, this clone turned up a few times. CDR3 DNA sequence: TGTGCCAGCAGCGTAGGGGGGGCCTCGAACACTGAAGCTTTCTTT. It yields the protein CASSVGGASNTEAFF. The chain links TRBV9 to TRBJ1-1; D is perhaps TRBD1 (6 bases). The CDR3 has 15 residues. Germline-derived CDR1 and CDR2 are SGDLS and YYNGEE. Trimming cost V 0 bases and J 1 base, with 10 bases left between them. The full variable domain, in which reference TRBV9 and TRBJ1-1 provide the parts outside the CDR3, is DSGVTQTPKHLITATGQRVTLRCSPRSGDLSVYWYQQSLDQGLQFLIQYYNGEERAKGNILERFSAQQFPDLHSELNLSSLELGDSALYFCASSVGGASNTEAFFGQGTRLTVV.

This chain connects TRBV11-3 to TRBJ2-3; no reliable D call. The germline V gene encodes CDR1 SGHNT and CDR2 YENEEA. The length of the CDR3 is 11 residues. The V end was cut by 3 bases, the J end by 6 bases, with 4 bases between. Here the CDR3 reads CASSLGDTQYF. CDR3 in DNA: TGTGCCAGCAGCTTGGGGGATACGCAGTATTTT.

This clone was seen once. The CDR3: CATSDPSGSTDTQYF. The CDR3 DNA reads TGTGCCACCAGTGATCCGAGCGGGTCCACAGATACGCAGTATTTT. This chain joins TRBV24-1 and TRBJ2-3; a weak D match, TRBD2 (6 bases). There are 15 residues in the CDR3. The germline V gene encodes CDR1 KGHDR and CDR2 SFDVKD. The ends were cut back, 3 bases at V and 2 bases at J, with 11 bases in the middle.

The chain links TRBV4-1 to TRBJ1-2, with D unresolved. Trimming took off 4 bases at V and 0 bases at J, with 12 bases between the two ends. This CDR3 comprises 15 residues. CDR1 is MGHRA and CDR2 is YSYEKL in the germline V gene. CDR3: CASSRIDVTNYGYTF. CDR3 sequence (DNA): TGCGCCAGCAGCCGAATTGACGTAACTAACTATGGCTACACCTTC.

This clone has just one count. This CDR3 is CASSLVSAPTDTQYF. The CDR3 coding sequence is TGTGCCAGCAGCTTGGTGTCAGCACCAACAGATACGCAGTATTTT. This rearrangement joins TRBV5-6 to TRBJ2-3; D call uncertain. Germline assignment: CDR1 SGHDT and CDR2 YYEEEE. The V end was cut by 0 bases, the J end by 3 bases, with 11 bases between. CDR3 length: 15 amino acids.

This rearrangement joins TRBV5-1 to TRBJ2-7; 8 nucleotides match TRBD1. This CDR3 spans 14 amino acids. Trimming removed 3 bases from V and 2 bases from J; junction bases left unmatched: 4. Looked up from germline, CDR1 is SGHRS and CDR2 is YFSETQ. CDR3 coding DNA: TGCGCCAGCAGCTCGGACAGGGTAGCCTACGAGCAGTACTTC. This gives the protein CASSSDRVAYEQYF.

V gene TRBV6-5 combines with J gene TRBJ2-7, with 8 positions matching TRBD1. This CDR3 has 15 amino acids. Germline CDR1 and CDR2: MNHEY and SVGAGI. V gave up 5 bases and J gave up 9 bases; unmatched junction bases: 15. CDR3: CASSPGQGVPPTQYF. CDR3 coding DNA: TGTGCCAGCAGTCCCGGACAGGGCGTCCCCCCGACGCAGTACTTC.